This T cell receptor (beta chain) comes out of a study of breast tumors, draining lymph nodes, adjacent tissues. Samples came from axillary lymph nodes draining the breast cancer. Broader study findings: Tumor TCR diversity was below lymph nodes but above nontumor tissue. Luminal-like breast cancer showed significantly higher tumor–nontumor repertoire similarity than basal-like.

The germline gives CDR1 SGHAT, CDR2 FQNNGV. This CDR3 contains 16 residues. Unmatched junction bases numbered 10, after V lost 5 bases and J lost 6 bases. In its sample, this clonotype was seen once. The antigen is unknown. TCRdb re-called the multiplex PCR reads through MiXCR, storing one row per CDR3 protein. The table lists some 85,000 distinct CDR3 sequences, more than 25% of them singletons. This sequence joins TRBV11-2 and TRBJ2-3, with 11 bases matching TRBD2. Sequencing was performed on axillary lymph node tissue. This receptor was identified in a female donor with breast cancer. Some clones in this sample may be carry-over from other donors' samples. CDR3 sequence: CASSLGLAEQGDTQYF. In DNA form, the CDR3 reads TGTGCCAGCAGCCTGGGACTAGCGGAGCAAGGGGATACGCAGTATTTT.